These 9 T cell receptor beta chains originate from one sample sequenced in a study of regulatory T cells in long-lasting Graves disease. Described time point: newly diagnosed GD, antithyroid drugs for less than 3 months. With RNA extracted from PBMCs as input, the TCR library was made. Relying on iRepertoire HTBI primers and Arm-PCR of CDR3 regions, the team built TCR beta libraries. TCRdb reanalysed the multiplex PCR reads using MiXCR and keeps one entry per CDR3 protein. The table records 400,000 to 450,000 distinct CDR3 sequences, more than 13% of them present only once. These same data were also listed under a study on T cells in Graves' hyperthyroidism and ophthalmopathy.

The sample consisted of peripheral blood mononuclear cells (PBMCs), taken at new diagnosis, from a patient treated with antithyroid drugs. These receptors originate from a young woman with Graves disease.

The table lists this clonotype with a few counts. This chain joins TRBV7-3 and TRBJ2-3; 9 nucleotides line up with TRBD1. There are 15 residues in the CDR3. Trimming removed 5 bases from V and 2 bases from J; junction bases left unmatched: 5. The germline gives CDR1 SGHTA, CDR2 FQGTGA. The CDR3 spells CASSPQGATTDTQYF. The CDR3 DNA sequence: TGTGCCAGCAGCCCACAGGGGGCGACCACAGATACGCAGTATTTT.

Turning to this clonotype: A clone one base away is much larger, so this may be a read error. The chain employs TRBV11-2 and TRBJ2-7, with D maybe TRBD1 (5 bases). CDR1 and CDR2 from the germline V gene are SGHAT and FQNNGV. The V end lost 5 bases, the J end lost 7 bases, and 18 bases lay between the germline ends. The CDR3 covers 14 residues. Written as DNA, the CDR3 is TGTGCCAGCAGCCAGGGTGGCCCCTACAATGAGCAGTACTTC. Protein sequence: CASSQGGPYNEQYF.

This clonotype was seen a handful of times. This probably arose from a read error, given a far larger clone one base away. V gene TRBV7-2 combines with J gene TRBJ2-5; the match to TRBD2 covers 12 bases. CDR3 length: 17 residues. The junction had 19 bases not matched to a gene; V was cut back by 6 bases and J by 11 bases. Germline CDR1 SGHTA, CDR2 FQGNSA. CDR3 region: CASRPTLAGGRHNEQYF. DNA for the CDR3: TGTGCCAGCAGACCAACTCTAGCGGGAGGGAGACACAATGAGCAGTACTTC.

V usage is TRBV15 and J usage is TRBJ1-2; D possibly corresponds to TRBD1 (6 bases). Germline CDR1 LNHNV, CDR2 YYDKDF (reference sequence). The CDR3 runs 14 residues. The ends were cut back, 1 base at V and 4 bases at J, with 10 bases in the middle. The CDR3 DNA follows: TGTGCCACCAGCAGAGCGGGGGCCCTCTATGGCTACACCTTC. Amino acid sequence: CATSRAGALYGYTF.

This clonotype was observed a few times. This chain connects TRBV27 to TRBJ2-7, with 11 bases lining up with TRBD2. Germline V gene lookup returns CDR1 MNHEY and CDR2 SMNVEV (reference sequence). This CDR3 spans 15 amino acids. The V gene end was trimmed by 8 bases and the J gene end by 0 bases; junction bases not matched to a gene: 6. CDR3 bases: TGTGCCAGCGGGGTAGCGGGAGGGAACTCCTACGAGCAGTACTTC. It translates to CASGVAGGNSYEQYF.

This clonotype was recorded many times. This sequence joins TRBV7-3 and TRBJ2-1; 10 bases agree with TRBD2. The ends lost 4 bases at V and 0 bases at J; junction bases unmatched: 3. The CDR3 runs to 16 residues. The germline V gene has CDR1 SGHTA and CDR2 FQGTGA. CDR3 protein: CASSSRTSGSYNEQFF. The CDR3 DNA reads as TGTGCCAGCAGCTCTCGGACTAGCGGCTCCTACAATGAGCAGTTCTTC.

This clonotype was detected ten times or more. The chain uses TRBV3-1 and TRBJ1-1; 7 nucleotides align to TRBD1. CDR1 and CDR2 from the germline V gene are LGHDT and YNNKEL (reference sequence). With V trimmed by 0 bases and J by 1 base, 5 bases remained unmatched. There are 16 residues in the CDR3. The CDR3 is CASSQDRRDRNTEAFF. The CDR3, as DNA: TGTGCCAGCAGCCAAGATCGACGGGACAGGAACACTGAAGCTTTCTTT.

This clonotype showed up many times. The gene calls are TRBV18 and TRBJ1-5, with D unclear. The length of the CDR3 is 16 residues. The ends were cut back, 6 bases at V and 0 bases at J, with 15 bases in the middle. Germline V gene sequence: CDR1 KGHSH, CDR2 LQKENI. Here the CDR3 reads CASSPGGRYSNQPQHF. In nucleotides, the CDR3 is TGTGCCAGCTCTCCAGGTGGACGCTATAGCAATCAGCCCCAGCATTTT. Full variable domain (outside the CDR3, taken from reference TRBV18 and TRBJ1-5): NAGVMQNPRHLVRRRGQEARLRCSPMKGHSHVYWYRQLPEEGLKFMVYLQKENIIDESGMPKERFSAEFPKEGPSILRIQQVVRGDSAAYFCASSPGGRYSNQPQHFGDGTRLSIL.

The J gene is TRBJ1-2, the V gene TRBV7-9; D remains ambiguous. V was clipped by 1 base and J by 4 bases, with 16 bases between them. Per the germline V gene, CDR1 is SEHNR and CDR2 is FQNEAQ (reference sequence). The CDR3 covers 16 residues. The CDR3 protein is CASSLGGETAPYGYTF. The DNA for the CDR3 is TGTGCCAGCAGCTTAGGGGGAGAGACGGCTCCCTATGGCTACACCTTC.